This TCR beta chain appears in the sequencing data of a study of regulatory T cells in long-lasting Graves disease. Study at large: Graves' cases, newly diagnosed, had used antithyroid drugs under 3 months. Study results and limitations: Less diverse TCR repertoires were seen in persistent Graves' patients than in newly diagnosed ones.

Time point reported: newly diagnosed GD, antithyroid drugs for less than 3 months. PBMCs provided the RNA from which the TCR library was made. Graves' disease diagnosis used American Thyroid Association guidelines. An endocrinology department located in Xi'an, China, was where the patients came from. Researchers made TCR beta libraries by using iRepertoire HTBI primers and running Arm-PCR on CDR3 regions. One entry per CDR3 protein results from TCRdb running MiXCR on the multiplex PCR reads. This table holds around 420,000 distinct CDR3 sequences, roughly 15% found once. Germline CDR1 is SGHAT and CDR2 is FQDESV (reference sequence). The CDR3 spans 16 residues. V trimming: 5 bases; J trimming: 4 bases; junction bases outside the gene matches: 11. As concerns this clonotype: The antigen is undetermined.

This clonotype originated in a female donor with Graves disease. The source material was peripheral blood mononuclear cells (PBMCs), sampled at new diagnosis, from a patient treated with antithyroid drugs. V usage is TRBV11-1 and J usage is TRBJ2-3; 8 bases are shared with TRBD1. The CDR3 here is CASSSQRQGRPDTQYF. As DNA, the CDR3 is TGTGCCAGCAGCAGCCAAAGACAGGGGCGCCCAGATACGCAGTATTTT.